The T cell receptor (beta chain) under discussion was sequenced for a study of regulatory T cells in long-lasting Graves disease. The germline V gene has CDR1 SGHTA and CDR2 FQGTGA. V shed 3 bases and J shed 0 bases, with 12 bases lying between them. This CDR3 has 15 amino acids. Study results and caveats: Persistent Graves' patients possessed reduced TCR diversity relative to recently diagnosed ones. Persistent patients had more shared public clonotypes (under 3,000) than new patients (approximately 970).

As for time point: newly diagnosed GD, antithyroid drugs for less than 3 months. PBMC-extracted RNA yielded the TCR library. On this clonotype itself: Its antigen is unidentified.

Investigators prepared the TCR beta libraries by applying iRepertoire HTBI primers and Arm-PCR of CDR3 regions. TCRdb redid the calling of the multiplex PCR reads with MiXCR, one entry per CDR3 protein. Of 360,000 or so distinct CDR3 sequences listed, 12% are singletons. This sample also belongs to another study, concerning T cells in Graves' hyperthyroidism and ophthalmopathy.

The clonotype comes from a woman under 30 with Graves disease. The chain recombines TRBV7-3 with TRBJ2-7; D ambiguous. Here the sequenced sample was peripheral blood mononuclear cells (PBMCs), taken at new diagnosis, from a patient treated with antithyroid drugs. DNA for the CDR3: TGTGCCAGCAGCTTCGGCCACGCAAGCTCCTACGAGCAGTACTTC. Translating it yields CASSFGHASSYEQYF.